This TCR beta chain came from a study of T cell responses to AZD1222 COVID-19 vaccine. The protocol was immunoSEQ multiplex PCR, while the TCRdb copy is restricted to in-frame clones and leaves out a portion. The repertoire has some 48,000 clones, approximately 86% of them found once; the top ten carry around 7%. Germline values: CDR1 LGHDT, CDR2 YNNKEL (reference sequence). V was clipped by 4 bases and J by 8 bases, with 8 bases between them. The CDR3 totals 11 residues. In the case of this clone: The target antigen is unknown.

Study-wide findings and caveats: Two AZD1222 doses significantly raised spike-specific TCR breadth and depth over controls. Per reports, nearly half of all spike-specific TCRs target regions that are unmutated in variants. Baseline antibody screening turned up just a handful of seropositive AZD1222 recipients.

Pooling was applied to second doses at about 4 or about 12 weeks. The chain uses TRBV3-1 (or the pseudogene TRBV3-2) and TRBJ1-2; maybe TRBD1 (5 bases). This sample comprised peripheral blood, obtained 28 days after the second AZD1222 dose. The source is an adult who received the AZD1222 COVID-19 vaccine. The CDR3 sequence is CASSRGRGYTF. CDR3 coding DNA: TGTGCCAGCAGCCGGGGCCGGGGCTACACCTTC.